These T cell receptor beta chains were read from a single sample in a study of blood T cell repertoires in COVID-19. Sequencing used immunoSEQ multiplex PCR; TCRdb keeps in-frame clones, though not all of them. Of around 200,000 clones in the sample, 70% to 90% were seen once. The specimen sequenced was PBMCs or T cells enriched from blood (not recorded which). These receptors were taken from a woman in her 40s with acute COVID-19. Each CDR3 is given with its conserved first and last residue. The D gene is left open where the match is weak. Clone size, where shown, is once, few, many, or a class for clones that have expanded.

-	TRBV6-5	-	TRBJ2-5	TGTGCCAGCAGCCCCAAAGAGACCCAGTACTTC	CASSPKETQYF
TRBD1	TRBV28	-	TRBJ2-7	TGTGCCAGCAGCGGCAGGGGGTTTACCTACGAGCAGTACTTC	CASSGRGFTYEQYF
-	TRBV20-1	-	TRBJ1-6	TGCAGTGCTAGTAGGCAGGGGCCGCCCTATAATTCACCCCTCCACTTT	CSASRQGPPYNSPLHF
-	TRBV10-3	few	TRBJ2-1	TGTGCCATCAGCTCCGACAGTCCTTACAATGAGCAGTTCTTC	CAISSDSPYNEQFF
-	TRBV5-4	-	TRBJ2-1	TGTGCCAGCAGCGCACAGGGGGGGACCTACAATGAGCAGTTCTTC	CASSAQGGTYNEQFF
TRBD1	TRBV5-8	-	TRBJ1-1	TGTGCCAGCAGCTTGGAGGACAGGGGGCTCCCCCGCGAAGCTTTCTTT	CASSLEDRGLPREAFF
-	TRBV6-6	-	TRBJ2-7	TGTGCCAGCAGTTACGGCGGGGACGTCTACGAGCAGTACTTC	CASSYGGDVYEQYF
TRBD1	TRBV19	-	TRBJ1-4	TGTGCCAGTAGAGACCCGGACAGGGGAAATGAAAAACTGTTTTTT	CASRDPDRGNEKLFF
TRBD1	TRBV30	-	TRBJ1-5	TGTGCCTGGGCGGGACAGGGTGAACAGCCCCAGCATTTT	CAWAGQGEQPQHF
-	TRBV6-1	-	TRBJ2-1	TGTGCCAGCAGTGAAGATAGGGTCCTCGGGGCCTACAATGAGCAGTTCTTC	CASSEDRVLGAYNEQFF
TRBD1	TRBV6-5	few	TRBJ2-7	TGTGCCAGCAGTTATGGGACAGGCTACGAGCAGTACTTC	CASSYGTGYEQYF
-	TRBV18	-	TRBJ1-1	TGTGCCAGCTCACCAATGGTGATGCGGGCGGGCAACACTGAAGCTTTCTTT	CASSPMVMRAGNTEAFF
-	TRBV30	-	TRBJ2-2	TGTGCCTGGAACCAGGGATTATCCACCGGGGAGCTGTTTTTT	CAWNQGLSTGELFF
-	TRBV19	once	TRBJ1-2	TGTGCCAGTAGTATCAGGGGAGACTATGGCTACACCTTC	CASSIRGDYGYTF